This T cell receptor (beta chain) stems from a study of blood T cell repertoires in COVID-19. Sequencing was performed with immunoSEQ multiplex PCR; in TCRdb, only in-frame clones are kept and a portion is missing. The repertoire has fewer than 200,000 clones, 88% of them found once; the top ten carry 6%. Material for sequencing was peripheral blood. This receptor was obtained from a man aged 35-49 years with active or convalescent COVID-19.

The CDR3: CASGLENRGNQPQHF. For the CDR3, the DNA is TGTGCTAGTGGTTTGGAGAACAGGGGCAATCAGCCCCAGCATTTT. The chain is built from TRBV12-5 and TRBJ1-5; weak D call: TRBD1 (6 bases). The CDR3 spans 15 residues. In germline, CDR1 is LGHNT, CDR2 FRNRAP. Trimming took off 1 base at V and 2 bases at J, with 9 bases between the two ends.